This entry concerns a single T cell receptor beta chain. Data came from immunoSEQ multiplex PCR; TCRdb stores just in-frame clones and leaves some out. This sample has approximately 100,000 clones, with around 83% found just once. The entry originates in a study of T cell responses to AZD1222 COVID-19 vaccine. Unmatched junction bases numbered 5, after V lost 2 bases and J lost 8 bases. This CDR3 comprises 13 residues. Germline V gene lookup returns CDR1 MNHEY and CDR2 SMNVEV (reference sequence). The specimen comprised peripheral blood, sampled on day 0 of AZD1222 vaccination. The chain links TRBV27 to TRBJ1-2; 7 bases line up with TRBD1. The source is an adult in good health. This CDR3 is CASSLQTGEGYTF. The CDR3 nucleotides read TGTGCCAGCAGTTTACAAACAGGGGAAGGCTACACCTTC.